This T cell receptor beta chain appears in the sequencing data of a study of blood T cell repertoires in COVID-19. Overall study context: T cells, B-cell-depleted T cells, or PBMCs supplied cDNA or gDNA.

V was clipped by 4 bases and J by 7 bases, with 15 bases between them. The CDR3 has 14 amino acids. Germline V gene sequence: CDR1 SGDLS, CDR2 YYNGEE. The repertoire was sequenced with immunoSEQ multiplex PCR; TCRdb's copy has only in-frame clones and lacks some. This sample carries under 150,000 clones, almost 90% of them seen once, and the ten largest clones take roughly a tenth. The rearrangement joins TRBV9 to TRBJ1-5, with a weak D call TRBD1 (6 bases). The sequenced material came from peripheral blood. The TCR was taken from a man aged 50 to 59 with active or convalescent COVID-19. CDR3 bases: TGTGCCAGCAGCAGCCGGGACACGGGGCAGCCCCAGCATTTT. Translated, it gives CASSSRDTGQPQHF.